These T cell receptor beta chains were read from a single sample in a study of radiation and T cells in renal cell carcinoma. The protocol was immunoSEQ multiplex PCR, while the TCRdb copy is restricted to in-frame clones and leaves out a portion. The sample holds about 50,000 clones, around 83% seen once. The source material was blood, sampled from a patient whose treatment included radiotherapy and nephrectomy. These receptors originate from a woman aged 65 to 85 with renal cell carcinoma. CDR3s include the opening cysteine and the closing phenylalanine or tryptophan.

V,CDR3
TRBV10-1,CASSRGGANTGELFF
TRBV18,CASSFGTGLGEQYF
TRBV15,CATSFDRAYEQYF
TRBV7-9,CASSQGLAEDYEQYF
TRBV2,CASGGQINSPLHF
TRBV6-5,CASRLPGSSEQYF
TRBV5-6,CASSPVGGRKTNEQFF
TRBV7-6,CASSLAGGGEDTQYF
TRBV13,CASSATGGASGRALNIQYF
TRBV10-3,CAIGQGGISGNTIYF
TRBV2,CASSEGAGSPDTQYF
TRBV5-4,CASSSGAQGGPGTGELFF
TRBV7-9,CASSLAGGQGLREDTQYF
TRBV6-1,CASSDSGTAYYEQYF
TRBV14,CASSPRDRGNTQYF
TRBV27,CASSLLVAGGLYEQYF
TRBV11-2,CASSLVLGASGHEQFF
TRBV30,CAWGQGDEQYF
TRBV5-1,CASSPTGEGYSPLHF
TRBV19,CASSSAAEAFF
TRBV2,CASQGYMNTEAFF
TRBV6-5,CASSYSYQDNQPQHF
TRBV5-8,CASSLRVGSLLNTGELFF
TRBV7-9,CASSSRGSGSYEQYF
TRBV13,CASSLGGSTPLHF
TRBV5-6,CASSRGGGLVLREQYF
TRBV28,CASSRGQGLEQYF
TRBV7-2,CASSFRQGVETQYF
TRBV5-1,CASSLLGQKSEAFF
TRBV27,CASSKQGNYGYTF
TRBV5-1,CASTGSGSTLGTDTQYF
TRBV5-1,CASSLEREQYF
TRBV27,CASKGQGAYNEQFF
TRBV4-2,CASSQLGSGLASADTQYF
TRBV5-5,CASSPLGSRVDQPQHF
TRBV19,CASSFWDREDYGYTF
TRBV15,CATSRVTGPATEAFF
TRBV10-3,CAIRGQGKNEQYF
TRBV18,CASSRGSSYGYTF
TRBV7-9,CASSPGQGAQEEQYF
TRBV10-3,CALNEGQDRNGYTF
TRBV7-2,CASSLVGDTQYF
TRBV10-3,CAIRGSGNGTQYF
TRBV2,CASSEALGGGQPQHF
TRBV5-4,CASSFQAGGQGNSPLHF
TRBV2,CASSQRGPSTDTQYF